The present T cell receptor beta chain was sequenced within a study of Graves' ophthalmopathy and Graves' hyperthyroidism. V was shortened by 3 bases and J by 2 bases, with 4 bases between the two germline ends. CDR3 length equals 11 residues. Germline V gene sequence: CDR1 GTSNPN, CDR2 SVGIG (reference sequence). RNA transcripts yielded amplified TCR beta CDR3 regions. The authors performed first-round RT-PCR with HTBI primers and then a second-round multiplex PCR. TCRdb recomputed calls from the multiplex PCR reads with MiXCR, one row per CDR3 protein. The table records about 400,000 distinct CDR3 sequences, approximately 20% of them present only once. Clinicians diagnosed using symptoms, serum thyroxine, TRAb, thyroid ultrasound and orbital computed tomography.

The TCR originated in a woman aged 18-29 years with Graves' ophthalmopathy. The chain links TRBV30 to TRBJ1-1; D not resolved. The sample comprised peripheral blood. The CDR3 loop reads CAWRANTEAFF. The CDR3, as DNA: TGTGCCTGGAGGGCAAACACTGAAGCTTTCTTT.